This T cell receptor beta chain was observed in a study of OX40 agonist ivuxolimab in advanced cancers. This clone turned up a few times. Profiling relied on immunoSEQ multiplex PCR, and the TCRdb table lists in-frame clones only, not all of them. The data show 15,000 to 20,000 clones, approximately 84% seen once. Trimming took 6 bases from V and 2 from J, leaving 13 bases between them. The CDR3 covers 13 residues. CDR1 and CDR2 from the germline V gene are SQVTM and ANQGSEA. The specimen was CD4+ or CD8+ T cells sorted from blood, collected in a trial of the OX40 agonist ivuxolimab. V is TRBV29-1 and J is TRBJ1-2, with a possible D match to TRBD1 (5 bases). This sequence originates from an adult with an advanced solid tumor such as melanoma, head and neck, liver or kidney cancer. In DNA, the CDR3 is TGCAGCGTGTCGGGGGAGAACAACTATGGCTACACCTTC. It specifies CSVSGENNYGYTF.